One and the same sample provided the 20 T cell receptor beta chains below, sequenced in a study of cytomegalovirus exposure and HLA in healthy donors. PCR amplification relied on 60 Vbeta primers (plus 13 Jbeta primers). Measured with immunoSEQ multiplex PCR; TCRdb has only the in-frame clones, and not every one. The table includes fewer than 250,000 clones, over 60% detected once. The material sequenced was PBMCs. Every receptor here comes from a woman in her forties in good health and CMV-seronegative.

The V call is TRBV2, the J call TRBJ2-3; 8 bases align to TRBD1. V gave up 7 bases and J gave up 2 bases; unmatched junction bases: 17. The germline V gene encodes CDR1 SNHLY and CDR2 FYNNEI. The CDR3 loop spans 18 amino acids. The chain's CDR3 is CASNFEVGRGLNTDTQYF. The CDR3 nucleotides are TGTGCCAGCAACTTCGAAGTGGGCAGGGGGCTGAACACAGATACGCAGTATTTT.

The chain joins TRBV9 to TRBJ2-3; D is possibly TRBD1 (5 bases). CDR3 length equals 13 residues. CDR1 is SGDLS and CDR2 is YYNGEE in the germline V gene. V dropped 0 bases and J dropped 4 bases, with 6 bases sitting between them. The CDR3, as DNA: TGTGCCAGCAGCGTAGCCAGGGCAGATACGCAGTATTTT. Amino acid sequence: CASSVARADTQYF. Based on the CDR3 plus reference TRBV9 and TRBJ2-3, the full variable domain is DSGVTQTPKHLITATGQRVTLRCSPRSGDLSVYWYQQSLDQGLQFLIQYYNGEERAKGNILERFSAQQFPDLHSELNLSSLELGDSALYFCASSVARADTQYFGPGTRLTVL.

The V call is TRBV7-2, the J call TRBJ2-6; no reliable D call. The V gene lost 6 bases and the J gene lost 4 bases, with 13 bases spanning the gap. Looked up from germline, CDR1 is SGHTA and CDR2 is FQGNSA. The length of the CDR3 is 15 residues. Here the CDR3 DNA reads TGTGCCAGCAGTGAAGCTTTGTCGGGGGCCAACGTCCTGACTTTC. Amino acid sequence: CASSEALSGANVLTF.

The CDR3 region is CAISEADRKKGETQYF. CDR3 DNA sequence: TGTGCCATCAGTGAGGCGGACAGGAAAAAAGGGGAGACCCAGTACTTC. The chain recombines TRBV10-3 with TRBJ2-5; 7 bases line up with TRBD1. Looked up from germline, CDR1 is ENHRY and CDR2 is SYGVKD. V was pared by 2 bases and J by 5 bases, with 11 bases of the junction left unmatched. This CDR3 spans 16 amino acids.

The chain is built from TRBV7-2 and TRBJ2-7, with 11 bases that match TRBD2. The CDR3 is made up of 16 amino acids. Germline V gene data show CDR1 as SGHTA and CDR2 as FQGNSA. The V gene end was trimmed by 6 bases and the J gene end by 1 base; junction bases not matched to a gene: 8. This CDR3 is CASSSYTSGGSYEQYF. In nucleotides, the CDR3 is TGTGCCAGCAGTTCTTACACTAGCGGGGGATCCTACGAGCAGTACTTC.

V and J are TRBV11-3 and TRBJ2-7; D gene unclear. The CDR3 consists of 15 residues. Germline V CDR1 and CDR2: SGHNT, YENEEA. Deletions cut 0 bases from V and 6 bases from J, with 15 bases between. The CDR3 loop is CASSLDRLQGTEQYF. In nucleotides, the CDR3 is TGTGCCAGCAGCTTAGATCGACTCCAAGGAACCGAGCAGTACTTC. The variable domain in full, completed from reference TRBV11-3 and TRBJ2-7, reads EAGVVQSPRYKIIEKKQPVAFWCNPISGHNTLYWYLQNLGQGPELLIRYENEEAVDDSQLPKDRFSAERLKGVDSTLKIQPAELGDSAVYLCASSLDRLQGTEQYFGPGTRLTVT.

This chain connects TRBV18 to TRBJ1-2, with 10 positions matching TRBD1. Germline V gives CDR1 KGHSH, CDR2 LQKENI. With 3 bases clipped from V and 4 bases from J, the junction kept 5 bases outside the gene matches. The CDR3 is 15 residues long. CDR3 DNA sequence: TGTGCCAGCTCACCGGACAGGGGGTTTGGCTATGGCTACACCTTC. Translation gives CASSPDRGFGYGYTF.

This clone was detected a few times. The chain recombines TRBV2 with TRBJ2-1; 7 positions agree with TRBD2. The junction had 5 bases not matched to a gene; V was cut back by 6 bases and J by 0 bases. This CDR3 is 15 amino acids long. Germline V gene data show CDR1 as SNHLY and CDR2 as FYNNEI. CDR3: CASRSGGGSYNEQFF. CDR3 coding DNA: TGTGCCAGCAGAAGTGGCGGGGGCTCCTACAATGAGCAGTTCTTC.

The chain couples TRBV9 to TRBJ2-1; 9 nucleotides align to TRBD1. V was pared by 0 bases and J by 4 bases, with 2 bases of the junction left unmatched. CDR3 length equals 15 residues. CDR1 and CDR2 (germline): SGDLS, YYNGEE. The CDR3 DNA reads TGTGCCAGCAGCGTAGCTGGACAGGGGTACAATGAGCAGTTCTTC. This codes for CASSVAGQGYNEQFF.

This chain uses TRBV6-1 with TRBJ1-2; D uncertain. V was clipped by 2 bases and J by 8 bases, with 18 bases between them. This CDR3 has 15 residues. The V gene's germline CDR1 is MNHNS and CDR2 SASEGT. CDR3 loop: CASSENMVLGQGYTF. The CDR3 region has the DNA TGTGCCAGCAGTGAAAATATGGTACTGGGCCAGGGCTACACCTTC.

V is TRBV19 and J is TRBJ2-3; 9 bases map to TRBD2. The CDR3 spans 15 residues. Germline V gene lookup returns CDR1 LNHDA and CDR2 SQIVND (reference sequence). The junction had 8 bases not matched to a gene; V was cut back by 9 bases and J by 1 base. The DNA of the CDR3 is TGTGCCAGCTCCTCTCGACTAGCGGGCACAGATACGCAGTATTTT. It codes for CASSSRLAGTDTQYF.

This rearrangement joins TRBV4-2 to TRBJ2-5, with 10 positions matching TRBD1. Germline CDR1 reads LGHNA; CDR2 reads YNFKEQ. The CDR3 loop spans 16 amino acids. V dropped 4 bases and J dropped 4; count of bases not matched to a gene: 9. The CDR3 loop is CASSPLGTGEGETQYF. The CDR3 bases are TGTGCCAGCAGCCCCCTTGGGACAGGGGAGGGAGAGACCCAGTACTTC.

The chain has TRBV7-9 and TRBJ1-2; D perhaps matches TRBD1 (5 bases). Germline V gene data show CDR1 as SEHNR and CDR2 as FQNEAQ (reference sequence). The CDR3 runs 16 residues. The ends were cut back, 1 base at V and 2 bases at J, with 14 bases in the middle. The CDR3 spells CASSLEEGAGNYGYTF. The CDR3 bases are TGTGCCAGCAGCTTAGAGGAAGGTGCAGGGAACTATGGCTACACCTTC.

J is TRBJ2-7 and V is TRBV7-3, with 9 nucleotides matching TRBD1. The CDR3 is made up of 14 amino acids. With 4 bases clipped from V and 5 bases from J, the junction kept 6 bases outside the gene matches. Germline V lookup: CDR1 SGHTA, CDR2 FQGTGA. The CDR3 loop reads CASSYRDRVHEQYF. CDR3 nucleotides: TGTGCCAGCAGCTACCGGGACAGGGTCCACGAGCAGTACTTC.

This rearrangement joins TRBV7-8 to TRBJ1-2; D is undetermined. The CDR3 extends over 13 amino acids. V was pared by 2 bases and J by 5 bases, with 9 bases between. Germline CDR1 and CDR2: SGHVS and FQNEAQ. The CDR3 sequence is CASSLPGIYGYTF. The CDR3 coding sequence is TGTGCCAGCAGCTTACCGGGGATATATGGCTACACCTTC.

This clone was counted a few times. The same CDR3 can be traced to other DNA sequences in this sample. The rearrangement links TRBV30 to TRBJ1-2; possible D gene TRBD1, 5 bases. The CDR3 runs 12 residues. V lost 4 bases and J 2 bases, leaving 8 bases between the germline ends. From germline, CDR1 is GTSNPN and CDR2 SVGIG (reference sequence). Written as DNA, the CDR3 is TGTGCCTGGACTGGGGGGAACTATGGCTACACCTTC. Its protein is CAWTGGNYGYTF.

The rearrangement joins TRBV7-9 to TRBJ1-2; TRBD1 matches 7 bases. The CDR3 totals 15 residues. Germline V gives CDR1 SEHNR, CDR2 FQNEAQ (reference sequence). The V gene end was trimmed by 5 bases and the J gene end by 5 bases; junction bases not matched to a gene: 11. The CDR3 nucleotides read TGTGCCAGCAGCCCCCGACAGGGTCTAGGGTATGGCTACACCTTC. Residues: CASSPRQGLGYGYTF.

The rearrangement joins TRBV5-1 to TRBJ1-2; 9 bases map to TRBD1. Losses at the gene ends were 4 bases for V and 6 bases for J; bases not matched to a gene: 7. This CDR3 has 14 amino acids. Germline CDR1 reads SGHRS; CDR2 reads YFSETQ. CDR3 loop: CASSPGQGSDGYTF. The CDR3 bases are TGCGCCAGCAGCCCTGGACAGGGGTCTGATGGCTACACCTTC.

The V gene is TRBV9, the J gene TRBJ2-3; 13 nucleotides align to TRBD2. CDR1 and CDR2 (germline): SGDLS, YYNGEE. The CDR3 extends over 17 amino acids. With 5 bases clipped from V and 4 bases from J, the junction kept 10 bases outside the gene matches. The CDR3, as DNA: TGTGCCAGCAGTCGACAGACTAGCGGGAGGTCCTCAGATACGCAGTATTTT. Its protein product is CASSRQTSGRSSDTQYF.

The chain carries TRBV9 and TRBJ2-5; TRBD2 matches at 14 bases. V shed 3 bases, J shed 2 bases, and the junction held 12 bases outside the gene matches. Germline loops: CDR1 SGDLS, CDR2 YYNGEE. CDR3 length equals 19 residues. Here the CDR3 DNA reads TGTGCCAGCAGCGGGGGACCCGGGACTAGCGGGAGACCTCAAGAGACCCAGTACTTC. Translating it yields CASSGGPGTSGRPQETQYF.